The 30 T cell receptor beta chains presented below share a single source sample, sequenced in a study of cytomegalovirus exposure and HLA in healthy donors. Generated by immunoSEQ multiplex PCR, the TCRdb table keeps only in-frame clones and is missing some. The profile shows 220,000 or so clones, 70% to 90% of them singletons. The material sequenced was PBMCs. The receptor source for this set is a woman under 30 in good health and CMV-seronegative.

The rearrangement joins TRBV13 to TRBJ2-7; 9 nucleotides agree with TRBD2. The CDR3 is made up of 18 amino acids. The germline V gene has CDR1 PRHDT and CDR2 FYEKMQ (reference sequence). V was pared by 0 bases and J by 3 bases, with 12 bases of the junction left unmatched. The CDR3 region is CASSLGFGGLAGGYEQYF. The CDR3, as DNA: TGTGCCAGCAGCTTAGGATTCGGGGGACTAGCTGGAGGCTACGAGCAGTACTTC.

The rearrangement links TRBV30 to TRBJ2-7, with 10 bases that match TRBD2. Germline values: CDR1 GTSNPN, CDR2 SVGIG (reference sequence). CDR3 length: 13 residues. V shed 3 bases and J 2 bases; nucleotides not matched to a gene: 1. The CDR3 loop is CAWSLAGAYEQYF. The CDR3 bases are TGTGCCTGGAGCCTAGCGGGGGCCTACGAGCAGTACTTC. The full variable domain, rest sourced from reference TRBV30 and TRBJ2-7, is SQTIHQWPATLVQPVGSPLSLECTVEGTSNPNLYWYRQAAGRGLQLLFYSVGIGQISSEVPQNLSASRPQDRQFILSSKKLLLSDSGFYLCAWSLAGAYEQYFGPGTRLTVT.

The chain employs TRBV27 and TRBJ2-1; D is uncertain. The CDR3 has 14 amino acids. The V gene's germline CDR1 is MNHEY and CDR2 SMNVEV (reference sequence). Trimming left V 0 bases short and J 2 bases short, with 5 bases between. The CDR3 nucleotides are TGTGCCAGCAGTTTATCGTCCACCTACAATGAGCAGTTCTTC. Its protein is CASSLSSTYNEQFF.

CDR3 DNA sequence: TGTGCCATCAGCCGGGACAGGTTAACATACAATGAGCAGTTCTTC. It specifies CAISRDRLTYNEQFF. The gene calls are TRBV10-3 and TRBJ2-1; 8 nucleotides align to TRBD1. The V segment lost 6 bases and the J segment 4 bases; nucleotides outside the gene matches: 8. The germline V gene has CDR1 ENHRY and CDR2 SYGVKD. The CDR3 length is 15 residues.

The V and J genes are TRBV27 and TRBJ2-1; unclear D gene. V lost 6 bases, J lost 4 bases, and 13 bases lay in between. The CDR3 length is 14 residues. Germline V gene lookup returns CDR1 MNHEY and CDR2 SMNVEV (reference sequence). The CDR3 is CASSPLRAYNEQFF. CDR3 nucleotides: TGTGCCAGCAGCCCCCTTAGGGCTTACAATGAGCAGTTCTTC.

This clone turned up a few times. This chain connects TRBV5-8 to TRBJ1-6; D may be TRBD1 (6 bases). This CDR3 spans 13 amino acids. Trimming pared 4 bases from V and 15 bases from J, leaving 17 bases between. CDR1 is SGHTS, CDR2 YDEGEE, per germline. The chain's CDR3 is CASSRPQGSNLHF. For the CDR3, the DNA is TGTGCCAGCAGCAGACCTCAGGGGAGTAACCTCCACTTT.

The J gene is TRBJ2-7, the V gene TRBV30; D is uncertain. The CDR3 has 13 amino acids. V was clipped by 0 bases and J by 2 bases, with 8 bases between them. Germline V gene data show CDR1 as GTSNPN and CDR2 as SVGIG (reference sequence). The CDR3 loop reads CAWSVGQTYEQYF. CDR3 coding DNA: TGTGCCTGGAGTGTAGGGCAGACCTACGAGCAGTACTTC. The entire variable domain, with the rest obtained from reference TRBV30 and TRBJ2-7, is as follows: SQTIHQWPATLVQPVGSPLSLECTVEGTSNPNLYWYRQAAGRGLQLLFYSVGIGQISSEVPQNLSASRPQDRQFILSSKKLLLSDSGFYLCAWSVGQTYEQYFGPGTRLTVT.

CDR3 DNA sequence: TGTGCCAGCAGCCAAACAGCAGGGGCGCGCACTGAAGCTTTCTTT. This encodes CASSQTAGARTEAFF. The chain links TRBV7-3 to TRBJ1-1, with D possibly matching TRBD1 (6 bases). Germline-derived CDR1 and CDR2 are SGHTA and FQGTGA. CDR3 length equals 15 residues. V shed 5 bases and J shed 4 bases, with 17 bases lying between them.

The chain employs TRBV14 and TRBJ2-1; 7 nucleotides align to TRBD2. V gave up 1 base and J gave up 5 bases; unmatched junction bases: 5. CDR1 and CDR2 (germline): SGHDN, FVKESK. The CDR3 runs 15 residues. The CDR3 loop is CASSQVLARNNEQFF. The CDR3, as DNA: TGTGCCAGCAGCCAAGTACTAGCGAGAAACAATGAGCAGTTCTTC.

The chain combines TRBV27 with TRBJ1-2; TRBD1 might be the D (5 bases). This CDR3 contains 19 residues. With 0 bases removed from V and 0 bases from J, the gap between germline ends came to 20 bases. Germline V lookup: CDR1 MNHEY, CDR2 SMNVEV (reference sequence). The CDR3 bases are TGTGCCAGCAGTTTATCCCCCTCACCCCACAGGCCTACTAACTATGGCTACACCTTC. Its translation is CASSLSPSPHRPTNYGYTF.

Here the CDR3 reads CASSFGQGWSYEQYF. CDR3 nucleotides: TGTGCCAGCAGTTTCGGACAGGGTTGGTCCTACGAGCAGTACTTC. V gene TRBV27 combines with J gene TRBJ2-7; 8 bases are shared with TRBD1. The CDR3 is made up of 15 amino acids. J was trimmed by 1 base and V by 3 bases; bases with no gene match: 5. CDR1 and CDR2 (germline): MNHEY, SMNVEV (reference sequence).

The CDR3 bases are TGTGCCAGCTCACCCTCCGACAGGGGGCTAAACGAGCAGTACTTC. Protein: CASSPSDRGLNEQYF. This chain connects TRBV18 to TRBJ2-7; 10 bases are a match to TRBD1. Unmatched junction bases numbered 7, after V lost 3 bases and J lost 5 bases. Germline loops: CDR1 KGHSH, CDR2 LQKENI. The CDR3 contains 15 residues.

This clone appeared a few times. Other DNA sequences within the sample encode an identical CDR3. The CDR3 is CASSQDLSYEQYF. In DNA form, the CDR3 reads TGCGCCAGCAGCCAAGATTTGAGCTACGAGCAGTACTTC. The V gene is TRBV4-1, the J gene TRBJ2-7; no reliable D call. CDR1 and CDR2 from the germline V gene are MGHRA and YSYEKL. Trimming cost V 0 bases and J 3 bases, with 6 bases left between them. This CDR3 region has 13 residues.

The CDR3 DNA reads TGTGCCAGCAGCCCTGACGGGAACTATGGCTACACCTTC. Its translation is CASSPDGNYGYTF. The V gene is TRBV7-3, the J gene TRBJ1-2; D remains unclear. The germline V and J ends were trimmed by 5 bases and 2 bases, with 9 bases remaining between them. This CDR3 comprises 13 residues. Germline CDR1 SGHTA, CDR2 FQGTGA.

The chain is built from TRBV5-1 and TRBJ1-5; D unresolved. Germline lookup yields CDR1 SGHRS and CDR2 YFSETQ. This CDR3 contains 15 residues. V was cut by 0 bases and J by 0 bases, with 7 bases left in between. Written as DNA, the CDR3 is TGCGCCAGCAGCTTGGCCGGGAATAGCAATCAGCCCCAGCATTTT. This gives the protein CASSLAGNSNQPQHF. The variable domain in full, with the rest retrieved from reference TRBV5-1 and TRBJ1-5, is KAGVTQTPRYLIKTRGQQVTLSCSPISGHRSVSWYQQTPGQGLQFLFEYFSETQRNKGNFPGRFSGRQFSNSRSEMNVSTLELGDSALYLCASSLAGNSNQPQHFGDGTRLSIL.

The chain employs TRBV28 and TRBJ2-1; D is possibly TRBD2 (6 bases). V shed 9 bases and J shed 9 bases, with 24 bases lying between them. Germline assignment: CDR1 MDHEN and CDR2 SYDVKM. The CDR3 consists of 15 residues. The CDR3 DNA follows: TGTGCCAGTCTTGGGACTTCCACGGCGCACGGTGAGCAGTTCTTC. Residues: CASLGTSTAHGEQFF.

This chain connects TRBV6-1 to TRBJ1-2; D is undetermined. V gave up 9 bases and J gave up 2 bases, with 16 bases separating them. The germline gives CDR1 MNHNS, CDR2 SASEGT. The CDR3 extends over 14 amino acids. The CDR3 DNA follows: TGTGCCAGTACAAGCCGGGATACAAACTATGGCTACACCTTC. Translated, it gives CASTSRDTNYGYTF.

The J gene is TRBJ1-2, the V gene TRBV18; D unresolved. This CDR3 is built from 15 residues. Between the trimmed V and J ends, which lost 0 bases and 6 bases, there was a span of 14 bases. The germline CDR1 and CDR2 sequences are KGHSH and LQKENI. The CDR3 loop reads CASSPPAAFADGYTF. The CDR3 DNA reads TGTGCCAGCTCACCACCGGCAGCTTTTGCGGATGGCTACACCTTC.

CDR3 sequence reads: CASSPQTTGTVTDTQYF. In nucleotides, the CDR3 is TGTGCCAGCTCACCACAAACAACCGGGACAGTCACAGATACGCAGTATTTT. The genes are TRBV18 and TRBJ2-3, with TRBD1 matching 7 bases. The CDR3 length is 17 residues. V lost 1 base and J lost 2; bases outside the gene matches: 9. Looked up from germline, CDR1 is KGHSH and CDR2 is LQKENI.

The rearrangement uses TRBV9 and TRBJ2-7; 11 bases match TRBD2. The CDR3 covers 16 residues. Looked up from germline, CDR1 is SGDLS and CDR2 is YYNGEE. The J segment lost 0 bases and the V segment lost 2 bases, leaving 4 bases of the junction unmatched. The CDR3 reads CASSVGLAVSSYEQYF. CDR3 DNA: TGTGCCAGCAGCGTGGGACTAGCGGTGAGCTCCTACGAGCAGTACTTC.

This clone was picked up one time. This chain uses TRBV2 with TRBJ2-6; 7 positions agree with TRBD1. This CDR3 has 15 residues. Trimming cost V 6 bases and J 4 bases; bases outside gene matches: 6. CDR1 is SNHLY and CDR2 is FYNNEI in the germline V gene. CDR3 amino acids: CASRLTGVGANVLTF. The CDR3 region has the DNA TGTGCCAGCAGGCTCACAGGGGTAGGGGCCAACGTCCTGACTTTC.

This sequence joins TRBV6-1 and TRBJ2-7, with TRBD1 matching 8 bases. The J segment lost 7 bases and the V segment lost 4 bases, leaving 12 bases of the junction unmatched. Germline V gene lookup returns CDR1 MNHNS and CDR2 SASEGT. The CDR3 runs 15 residues. The CDR3 sequence is CASSAGQAGAEEQYF. The CDR3 coding sequence is TGTGCCAGCAGTGCGGGACAGGCTGGGGCGGAGGAGCAGTACTTC.

The J gene is TRBJ1-1, the V gene TRBV2; 9 nucleotides line up with TRBD1. The germline V gene has CDR1 SNHLY and CDR2 FYNNEI. Trimming took 4 bases from V and 4 from J; bases not matched to a gene: 7. The CDR3 contains 15 residues. The CDR3 sequence is CASSARTGAVTEAFF. Here the CDR3 DNA reads TGTGCCAGCAGTGCACGGACAGGGGCGGTCACTGAAGCTTTCTTT.

The chain carries TRBV27 and TRBJ1-4; 7 bases match TRBD1. V was pared by 6 bases and J by 0 bases, with 10 bases of the junction left unmatched. CDR3 length: 17 residues. Germline V lookup: CDR1 MNHEY, CDR2 SMNVEV (reference sequence). The CDR3 bases are TGTGCCAGCAGAGTCAGGGGGGGAACGTCAACTAATGAAAAACTGTTTTTT. Its translation: CASRVRGGTSTNEKLFF.

This clone was observed a handful of times. The rearrangement links TRBV7-2 to TRBJ2-7; possibly TRBD1 or TRBD2 for D (5 bases each). Per the germline V gene, CDR1 is SGHTA and CDR2 is FQGNSA. V was cut by 5 bases and J by 2 bases, with 10 bases left in between. The CDR3 spans 13 residues. The CDR3 coding sequence is TGTGCCAGCAGCGGGACCCCGGCCTACGAGCAGTACTTC. Amino acids: CASSGTPAYEQYF.

The V and J genes are TRBV29-1 and TRBJ2-5; D could derive from TRBD1 or TRBD2 (5 bases each). This CDR3 comprises 12 residues. Trimming shortened V by 3 bases and J by 7 bases, and 12 bases separated the two germline ends. The germline V gene has CDR1 SQVTM and CDR2 ANQGSEA. The CDR3: CSVDEGSTTQYF. The CDR3 bases are TGCAGCGTTGATGAGGGGTCCACGACCCAGTACTTC.

This chain connects TRBV18 to TRBJ2-7; D not certain. Between the trimmed V and J ends, which lost 3 bases and 3 bases, there was a span of 12 bases. CDR3 length: 14 amino acids. Germline assignment: CDR1 KGHSH and CDR2 LQKENI. The chain's CDR3 is CASSPSLSSYEQYF. CDR3 bases: TGTGCCAGCTCACCGTCCCTAAGTAGCTACGAGCAGTACTTC.

The table lists this clone with a few counts. This chain connects TRBV10-3 to TRBJ2-1; D might be TRBD1 (7 bases). CDR3 length: 13 residues. Trimming pared 11 bases from V and 8 bases from J, leaving 19 bases between. The V gene's germline CDR1 is ENHRY and CDR2 SYGVKD. The CDR3 protein is CAARGAGKDEQFF. CDR3 coding DNA: TGTGCCGCCAGGGGGGCTGGGAAGGATGAGCAGTTCTTC.

The genes are TRBV27 and TRBJ1-5; TRBD1 aligns across 8 bases. Looked up from germline, CDR1 is MNHEY and CDR2 is SMNVEV (reference sequence). Germline trimming cut 2 bases from V and 2 bases from J; bases unmatched to any gene: 14. The CDR3 extends over 19 amino acids. The CDR3 loop is CASSLGGQGWIVGNQPQHF. Written as DNA, the CDR3 is TGTGCCAGCAGTTTAGGTGGACAGGGATGGATTGTGGGCAATCAGCCCCAGCATTTT.

The rearrangement joins TRBV27 to TRBJ1-5; D remains ambiguous. Trimming shortened V by 2 bases and J by 6 bases, and 11 bases separated the two germline ends. Germline V lookup: CDR1 MNHEY, CDR2 SMNVEV (reference sequence). CDR3 length equals 14 residues. The CDR3 spells CASSLTGRGQPQHF. The CDR3 DNA reads as TGTGCCAGCAGTTTAACCGGGCGCGGTCAGCCCCAGCATTTT.